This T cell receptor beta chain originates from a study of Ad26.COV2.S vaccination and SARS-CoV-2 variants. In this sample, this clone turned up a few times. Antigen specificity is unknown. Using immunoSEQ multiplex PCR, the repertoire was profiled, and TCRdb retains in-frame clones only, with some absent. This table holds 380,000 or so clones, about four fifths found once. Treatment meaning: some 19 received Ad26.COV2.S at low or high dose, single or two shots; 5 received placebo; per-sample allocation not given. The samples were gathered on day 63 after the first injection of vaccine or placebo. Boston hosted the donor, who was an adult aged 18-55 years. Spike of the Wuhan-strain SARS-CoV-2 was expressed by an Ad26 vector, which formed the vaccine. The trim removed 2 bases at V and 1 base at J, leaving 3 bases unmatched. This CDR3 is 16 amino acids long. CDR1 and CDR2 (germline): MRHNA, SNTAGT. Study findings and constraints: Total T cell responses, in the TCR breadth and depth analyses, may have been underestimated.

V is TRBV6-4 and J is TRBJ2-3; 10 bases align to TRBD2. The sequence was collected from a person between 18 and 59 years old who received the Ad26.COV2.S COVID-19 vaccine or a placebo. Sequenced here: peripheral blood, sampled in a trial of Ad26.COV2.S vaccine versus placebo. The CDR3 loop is CASSDEAGGGTDTQYF. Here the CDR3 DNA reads TGTGCCAGCAGTGACGAAGCGGGAGGGGGCACAGATACGCAGTATTTT.